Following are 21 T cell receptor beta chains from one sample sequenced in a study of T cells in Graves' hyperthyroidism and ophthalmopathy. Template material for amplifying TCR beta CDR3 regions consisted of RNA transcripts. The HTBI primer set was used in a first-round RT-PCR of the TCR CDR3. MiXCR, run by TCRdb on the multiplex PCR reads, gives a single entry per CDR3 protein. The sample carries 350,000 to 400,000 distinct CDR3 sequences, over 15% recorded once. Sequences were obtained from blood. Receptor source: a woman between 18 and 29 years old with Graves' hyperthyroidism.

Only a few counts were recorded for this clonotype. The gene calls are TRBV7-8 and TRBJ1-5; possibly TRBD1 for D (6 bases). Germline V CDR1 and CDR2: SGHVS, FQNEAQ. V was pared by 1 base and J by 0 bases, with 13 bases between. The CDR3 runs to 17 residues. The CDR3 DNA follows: TGTGCCAGCAGCTTAGACAGGGCCTGGTTTAGCAATCAGCCCCAGCATTTT. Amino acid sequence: CASSLDRAWFSNQPQHF.

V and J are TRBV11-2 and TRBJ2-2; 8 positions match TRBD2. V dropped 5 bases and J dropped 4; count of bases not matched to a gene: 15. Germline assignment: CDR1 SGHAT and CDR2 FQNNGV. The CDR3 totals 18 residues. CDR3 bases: TGTGCCAGCAGCGACACGGATCGGGGGGGCCCGGGCACCGGGGAGCTGTTTTTT. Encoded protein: CASSDTDRGGPGTGELFF. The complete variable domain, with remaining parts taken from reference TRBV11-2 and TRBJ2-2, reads EAGVAQSPRYKIIEKRQSVAFWCNPISGHATLYWYQQILGQGPKLLIQFQNNGVVDDSQLPKDRFSAERLKGVDSTLKIQPAKLEDSAVYLCASSDTDRGGPGTGELFFGEGSRLTVL.

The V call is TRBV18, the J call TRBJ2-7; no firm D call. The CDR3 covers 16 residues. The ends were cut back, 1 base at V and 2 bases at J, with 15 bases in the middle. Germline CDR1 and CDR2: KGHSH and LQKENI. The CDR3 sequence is CASSPQPQAKTYEQYF. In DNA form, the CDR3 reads TGTGCCAGCTCACCACAGCCCCAGGCAAAAACCTACGAGCAGTACTTC. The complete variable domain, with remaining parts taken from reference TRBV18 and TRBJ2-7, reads NAGVMQNPRHLVRRRGQEARLRCSPMKGHSHVYWYRQLPEEGLKFMVYLQKENIIDESGMPKERFSAEFPKEGPSILRIQQVVRGDSAAYFCASSPQPQAKTYEQYFGPGTRLTVT.

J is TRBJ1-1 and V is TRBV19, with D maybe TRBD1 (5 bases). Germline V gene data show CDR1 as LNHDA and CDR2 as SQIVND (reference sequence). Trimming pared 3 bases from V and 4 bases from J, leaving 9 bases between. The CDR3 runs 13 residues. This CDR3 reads CASSILGGTEAFF. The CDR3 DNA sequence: TGTGCCAGTAGTATTCTCGGGGGCACTGAAGCTTTCTTT. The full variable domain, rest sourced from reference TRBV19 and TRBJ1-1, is DGGITQSPKYLFRKEGQNVTLSCEQNLNHDAMYWYRQDPGQGLRLIYYSQIVNDFQKGDIAEGYSVSREKKESFPLTVTSAQKNPTAFYLCASSILGGTEAFFGQGTRLTVV.

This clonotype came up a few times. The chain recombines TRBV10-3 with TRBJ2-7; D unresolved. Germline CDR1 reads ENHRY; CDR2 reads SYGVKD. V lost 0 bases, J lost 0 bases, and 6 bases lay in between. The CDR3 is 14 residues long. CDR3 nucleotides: TGTGCCATCAGTGAGTCGCAGGACTCCTACGAGCAGTACTTC. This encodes CAISESQDSYEQYF.

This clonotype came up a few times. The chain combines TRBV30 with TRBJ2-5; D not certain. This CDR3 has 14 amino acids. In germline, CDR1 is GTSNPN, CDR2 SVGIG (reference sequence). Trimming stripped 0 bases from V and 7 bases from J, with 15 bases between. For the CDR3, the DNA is TGTGCCTGGAGTGTTAACCCGAACAGCCGGACCCAGTACTTC. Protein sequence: CAWSVNPNSRTQYF.

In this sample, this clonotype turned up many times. The CDR3 here is CASSLEPTVSGNTIYF. CDR3 in DNA: TGCGCCAGCAGCTTGGAGCCGACAGTCTCTGGAAACACCATATATTTT. The gene calls are TRBV5-1 and TRBJ1-3, with D maybe TRBD1 (5 bases). The CDR3 has 16 residues. Germline V gives CDR1 SGHRS, CDR2 YFSETQ. Trimming pared 0 bases from V and 0 bases from J, leaving 10 bases between.

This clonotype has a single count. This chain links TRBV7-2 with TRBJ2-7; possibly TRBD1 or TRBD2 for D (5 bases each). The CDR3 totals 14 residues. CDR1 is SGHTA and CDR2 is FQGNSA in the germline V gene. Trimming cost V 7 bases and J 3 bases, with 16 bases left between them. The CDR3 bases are TGTGCCAGCACCTTGGGACCCGCGGACTACGAGCAGTACTTC. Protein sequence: CASTLGPADYEQYF.

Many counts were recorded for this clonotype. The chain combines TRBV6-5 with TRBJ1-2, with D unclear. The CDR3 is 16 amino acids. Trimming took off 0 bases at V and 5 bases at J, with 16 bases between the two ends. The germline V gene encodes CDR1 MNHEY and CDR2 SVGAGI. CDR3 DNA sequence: TGTGCCAGCAGTTACTCCCTTGGACGGGGATCATATGGCTACACCTTC. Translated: CASSYSLGRGSYGYTF.

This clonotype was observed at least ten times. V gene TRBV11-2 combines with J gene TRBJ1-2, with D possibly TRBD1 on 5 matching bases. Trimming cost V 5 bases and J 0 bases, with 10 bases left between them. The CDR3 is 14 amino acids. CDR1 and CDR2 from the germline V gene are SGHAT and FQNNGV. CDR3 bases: TGTGCCAGCAGCGTAGGGACCGCTAACTATGGCTACACCTTC. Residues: CASSVGTANYGYTF. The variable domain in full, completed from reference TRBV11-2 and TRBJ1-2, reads EAGVAQSPRYKIIEKRQSVAFWCNPISGHATLYWYQQILGQGPKLLIQFQNNGVVDDSQLPKDRFSAERLKGVDSTLKIQPAKLEDSAVYLCASSVGTANYGYTFGSGTRLTVV.

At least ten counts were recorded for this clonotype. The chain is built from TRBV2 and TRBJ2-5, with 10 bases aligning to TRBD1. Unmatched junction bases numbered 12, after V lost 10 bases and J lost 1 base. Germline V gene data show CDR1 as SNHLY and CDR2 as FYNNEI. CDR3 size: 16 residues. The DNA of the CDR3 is TGTGCCATCAGCCGCCGGGACAGGGGATTCCAAGAGACCCAGTACTTC. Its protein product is CAISRRDRGFQETQYF.

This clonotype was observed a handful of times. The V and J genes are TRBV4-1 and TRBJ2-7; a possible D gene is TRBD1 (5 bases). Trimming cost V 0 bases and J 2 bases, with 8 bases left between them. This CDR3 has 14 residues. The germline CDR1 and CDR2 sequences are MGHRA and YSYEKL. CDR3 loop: CASSQEDRPYEQYF. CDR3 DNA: TGCGCCAGCAGCCAAGAAGACAGACCCTACGAGCAGTACTTC.

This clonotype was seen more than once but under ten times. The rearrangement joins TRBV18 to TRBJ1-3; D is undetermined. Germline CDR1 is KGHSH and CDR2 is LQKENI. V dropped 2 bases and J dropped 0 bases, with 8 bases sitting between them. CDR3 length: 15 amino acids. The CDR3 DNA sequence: TGTGCCAGCTCACCAGGGGTGCTCTCTGGAAACACCATATATTTT. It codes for CASSPGVLSGNTIYF.

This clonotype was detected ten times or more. This CDR3 is CASGFSRAGGPGNEQYF. In DNA form, the CDR3 reads TGTGCTAGTGGTTTTTCCAGAGCGGGAGGGCCTGGGAACGAGCAGTACTTC. The chain is built from TRBV12-5 and TRBJ2-7; 10 bases line up with TRBD2. The CDR3 extends over 17 amino acids. J lost 5 bases, V lost 3 bases, and 13 bases had no gene match. CDR1 is LGHNT and CDR2 is FRNRAP in the germline V gene.

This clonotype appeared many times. CDR3 sequence (DNA): TGTGCCAGCAGTTGGGGTTTAGCCTACGAGCAGTACTTC. Residues: CASSWGLAYEQYF. The V call is TRBV6-7, the J call TRBJ2-7; D not certain. TRBV6-7 carries the ORF label, with uncertain function. The V end was cut by 4 bases, the J end by 2 bases, with 9 bases between. This CDR3 comprises 13 residues.

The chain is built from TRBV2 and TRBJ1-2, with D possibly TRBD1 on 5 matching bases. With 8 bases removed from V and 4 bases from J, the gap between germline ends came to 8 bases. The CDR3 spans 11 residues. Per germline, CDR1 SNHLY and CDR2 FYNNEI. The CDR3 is CASGTPYGYTF. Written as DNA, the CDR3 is TGTGCCAGCGGGACTCCCTATGGCTACACCTTC.

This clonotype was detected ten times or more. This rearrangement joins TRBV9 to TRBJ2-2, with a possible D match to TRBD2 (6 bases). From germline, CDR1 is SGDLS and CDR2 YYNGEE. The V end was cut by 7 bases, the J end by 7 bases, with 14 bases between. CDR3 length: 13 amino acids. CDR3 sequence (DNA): TGTGCCAGCGAAGGAGGGTTTGACGGGGAGCTGTTTTTT. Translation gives CASEGGFDGELFF.

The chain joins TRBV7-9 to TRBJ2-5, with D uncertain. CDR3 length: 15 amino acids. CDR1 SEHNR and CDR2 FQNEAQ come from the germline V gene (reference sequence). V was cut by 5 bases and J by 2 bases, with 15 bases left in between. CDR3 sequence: CASSPEGHLQETQYF. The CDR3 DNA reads TGTGCCAGCAGCCCCGAAGGGCACTTACAAGAGACCCAGTACTTC.

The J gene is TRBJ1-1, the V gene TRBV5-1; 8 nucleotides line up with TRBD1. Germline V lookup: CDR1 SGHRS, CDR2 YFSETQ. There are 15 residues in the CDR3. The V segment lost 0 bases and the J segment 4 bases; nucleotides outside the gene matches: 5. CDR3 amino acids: CASSLVTGGSTEAFF. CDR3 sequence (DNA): TGCGCCAGCAGCTTGGTCACAGGGGGTAGCACTGAAGCTTTCTTT.

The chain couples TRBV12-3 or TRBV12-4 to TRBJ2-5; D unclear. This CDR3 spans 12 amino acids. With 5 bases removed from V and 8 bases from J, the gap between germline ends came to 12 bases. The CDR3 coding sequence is TGTGCCAGCAGTCCCGGCGTCGGAACCCAGTACTTC. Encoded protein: CASSPGVGTQYF.

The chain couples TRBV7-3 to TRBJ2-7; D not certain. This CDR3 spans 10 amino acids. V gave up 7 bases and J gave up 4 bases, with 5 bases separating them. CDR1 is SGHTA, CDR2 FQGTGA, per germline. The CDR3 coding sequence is TGTGCCAGCAACCCATACGAGCAGTACTTC. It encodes CASNPYEQYF.